The count of the clone carrying this TCR beta chain is one. Its antigen is unknown. Germline values: CDR1 SGHRS, CDR2 YFSETQ. This CDR3 is built from 16 residues. V shed 0 bases, J shed 4 bases, and the junction held 7 bases outside the gene matches. The sample belongs to a study of cytomegalovirus exposure and HLA in healthy donors. General study results and limits: It was reported that TCR beta sequences correctly inferred the HLA-A and HLA-B alleles for most subjects.

The primer mix had 60 Vbeta and 13 Jbeta primers. This table comes from immunoSEQ multiplex PCR, and its TCRdb copy is limited to in-frame clones, with some not included. The sample comprises about 80,000 clones, approximately 66% of which are singletons, and roughly 4.5% rests with the top ten. This receptor was taken from a male donor in good health and CMV-seropositive. Sequences were obtained from PBMCs. The chain combines TRBV5-1 with TRBJ2-1; 7 bases align to TRBD1. In nucleotides, the CDR3 is TGCGCCAGCAGCTTGGTCGGGACAGCCGGATACAATGAGCAGTTCTTC. This codes for CASSLVGTAGYNEQFF.